This T cell receptor (beta chain) is drawn from a study of neoadjuvant anti-PD-1 for oral cavity cancer. About this clone: The antigen is unknown.

General observations from the study: Higher pretreatment blood Treg/Th17 ratios correlated with higher pretreatment blood and lower post-treatment tumor TCRbeta clonality.

CDR1 SGHRS and CDR2 YFSETQ come from the germline V gene. V gave up 4 bases and J gave up 1 base; unmatched junction bases: 7. This CDR3 is built from 15 residues. Noted time point: after neoadjuvant nivolumab, at surgical resection. The data were produced by immunoSEQ multiplex PCR, yet TCRdb's version contains in-frame clones alone and is incomplete. The repertoire consists of approximately 16,000 clones, with approximately 40% occurring once and the leading ten covering about 39%. Here the sequenced sample was tumor tissue, taken after nivolumab (anti-PD-1) treatment. This TCR was sampled from a person between 40 and 85 years old with oral cavity squamous cell carcinoma. The chain combines TRBV5-1 with TRBJ2-7, with TRBD2 matching over 8 bases. In nucleotides, the CDR3 is TGCGCCAGCAGCGCCTTAGCGGGGCCTTCCTACGAGCAGTACTTC. Translation gives CASSALAGPSYEQYF. Based on the CDR3 plus reference TRBV5-1 and TRBJ2-7, the full variable domain is KAGVTQTPRYLIKTRGQQVTLSCSPISGHRSVSWYQQTPGQGLQFLFEYFSETQRNKGNFPGRFSGRQFSNSRSEMNVSTLELGDSALYLCASSALAGPSYEQYFGPGTRLTVT.